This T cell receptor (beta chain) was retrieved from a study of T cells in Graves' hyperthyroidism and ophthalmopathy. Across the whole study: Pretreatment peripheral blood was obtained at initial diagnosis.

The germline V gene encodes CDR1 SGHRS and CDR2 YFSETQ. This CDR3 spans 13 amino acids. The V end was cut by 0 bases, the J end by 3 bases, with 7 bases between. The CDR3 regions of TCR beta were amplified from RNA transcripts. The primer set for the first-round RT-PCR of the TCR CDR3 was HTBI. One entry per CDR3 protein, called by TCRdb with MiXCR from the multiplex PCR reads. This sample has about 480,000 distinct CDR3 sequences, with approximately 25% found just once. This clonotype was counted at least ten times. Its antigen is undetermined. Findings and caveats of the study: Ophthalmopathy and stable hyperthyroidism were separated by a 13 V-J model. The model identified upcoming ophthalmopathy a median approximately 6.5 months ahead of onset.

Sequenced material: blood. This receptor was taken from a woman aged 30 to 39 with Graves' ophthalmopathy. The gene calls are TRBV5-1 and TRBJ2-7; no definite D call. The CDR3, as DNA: TGCGCCAGCAGCTTGGGACTCAACTACGAGCAGTACTTC. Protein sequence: CASSLGLNYEQYF. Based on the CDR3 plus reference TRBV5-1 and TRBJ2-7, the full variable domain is KAGVTQTPRYLIKTRGQQVTLSCSPISGHRSVSWYQQTPGQGLQFLFEYFSETQRNKGNFPGRFSGRQFSNSRSEMNVSTLELGDSALYLCASSLGLNYEQYFGPGTRLTVT.